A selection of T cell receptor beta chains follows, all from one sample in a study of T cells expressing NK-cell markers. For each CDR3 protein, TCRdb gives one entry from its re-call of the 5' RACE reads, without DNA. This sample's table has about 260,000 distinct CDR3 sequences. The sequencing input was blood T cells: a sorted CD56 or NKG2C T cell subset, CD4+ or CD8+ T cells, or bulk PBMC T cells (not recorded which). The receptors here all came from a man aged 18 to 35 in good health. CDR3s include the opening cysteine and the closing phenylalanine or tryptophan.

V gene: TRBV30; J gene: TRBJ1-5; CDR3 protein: CAWRPQGSSNQPQHF
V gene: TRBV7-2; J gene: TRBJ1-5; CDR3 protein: CASSLSGMEGALSNQPQHF
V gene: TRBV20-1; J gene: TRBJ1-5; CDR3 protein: CSASKIVGQPQHF
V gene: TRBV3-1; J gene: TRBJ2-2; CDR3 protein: CASSQDLGLAANTGELFF
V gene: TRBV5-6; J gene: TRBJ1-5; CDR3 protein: CASSPGLNQPQHF
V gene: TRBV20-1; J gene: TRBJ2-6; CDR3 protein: CSARPPHRAGANVLTF
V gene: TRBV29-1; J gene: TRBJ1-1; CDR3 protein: CSVGVRQGTTEAFF
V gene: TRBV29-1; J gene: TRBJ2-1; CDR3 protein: CSSRQGASNEQFF
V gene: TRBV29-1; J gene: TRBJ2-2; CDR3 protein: CSGKSGGGTGELFF
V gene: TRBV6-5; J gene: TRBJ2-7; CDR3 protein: CASSYSSISTYEQYF
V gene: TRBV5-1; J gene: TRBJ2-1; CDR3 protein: CASTSGKGHEQFF
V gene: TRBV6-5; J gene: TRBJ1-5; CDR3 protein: CASSRDTSNQPQHF
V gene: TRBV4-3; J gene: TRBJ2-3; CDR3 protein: CASSLRTGDTQYF
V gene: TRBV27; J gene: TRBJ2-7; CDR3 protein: CASGIIQGLPYEQYF
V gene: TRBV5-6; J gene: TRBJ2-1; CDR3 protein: CASSDRQGEPYNEQFF
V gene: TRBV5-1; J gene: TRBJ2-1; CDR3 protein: CASSLAGTGGPVGEQFF
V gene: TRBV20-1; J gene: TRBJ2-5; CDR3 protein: CSASLGTGPRETQYF
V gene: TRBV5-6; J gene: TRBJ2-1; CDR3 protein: CASSLNWWQGGPSSYNEQFF
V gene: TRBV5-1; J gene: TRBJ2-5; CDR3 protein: CASSVPSGRDFQETQYF
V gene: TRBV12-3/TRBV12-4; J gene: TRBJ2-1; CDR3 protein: CASSSPGLAGPSSYNEQFF
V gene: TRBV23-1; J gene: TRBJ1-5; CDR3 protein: CASFGTGDQPQHF
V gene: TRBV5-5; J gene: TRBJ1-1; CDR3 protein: CASRPTGAGYAEAFF
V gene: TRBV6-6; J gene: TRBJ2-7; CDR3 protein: CASTLILAGEQYF
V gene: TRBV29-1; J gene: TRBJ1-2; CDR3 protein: CSVGGFNYGYTF
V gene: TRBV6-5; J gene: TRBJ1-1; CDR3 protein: CASSYSNEGGTEAFF
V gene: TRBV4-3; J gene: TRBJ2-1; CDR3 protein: CASSQAGTGKNEQFF
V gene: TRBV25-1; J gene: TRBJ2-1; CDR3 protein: CASSHVLAGKNEQFF
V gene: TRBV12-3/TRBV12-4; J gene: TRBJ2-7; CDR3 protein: CASNPSSGRASIAYF
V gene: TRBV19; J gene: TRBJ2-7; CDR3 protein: CASSIWTGDFKMVYEQYF
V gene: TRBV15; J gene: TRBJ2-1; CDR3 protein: CATSTHSLAGGGYNEQFF
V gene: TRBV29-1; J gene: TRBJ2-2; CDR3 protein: CSVLADGATGELFF
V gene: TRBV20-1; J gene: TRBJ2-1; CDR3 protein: CSARGPLSGEQFF
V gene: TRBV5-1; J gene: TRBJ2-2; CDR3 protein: CASSLSTLGAGELFF
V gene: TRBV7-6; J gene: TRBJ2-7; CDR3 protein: CASSLGPRGLYEQYF
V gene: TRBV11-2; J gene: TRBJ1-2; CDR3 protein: CASRKPGQGSYGYTF
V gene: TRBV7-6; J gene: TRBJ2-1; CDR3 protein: CASSLASRAATYNEQFF
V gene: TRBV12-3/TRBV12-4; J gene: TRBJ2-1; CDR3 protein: CASSSTGVWDNEQFF
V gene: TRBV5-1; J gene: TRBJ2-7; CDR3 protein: CASSLVRTSSYEQYF
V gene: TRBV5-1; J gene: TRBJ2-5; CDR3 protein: CASSLVRDSRETQYF
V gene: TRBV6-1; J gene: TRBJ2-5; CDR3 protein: CASSDDFQGQETQYF
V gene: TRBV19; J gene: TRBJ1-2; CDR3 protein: CASGDRDYGYTF
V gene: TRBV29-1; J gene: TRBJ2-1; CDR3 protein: CSVTGPRYEQFF
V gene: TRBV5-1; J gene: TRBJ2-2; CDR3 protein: CASSLTGKEGGELFF
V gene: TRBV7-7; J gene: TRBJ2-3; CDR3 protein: CASGTSGTDTQYF
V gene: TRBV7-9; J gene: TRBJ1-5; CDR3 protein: CASSSIGRTNQPQHF
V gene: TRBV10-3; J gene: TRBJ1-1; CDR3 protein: CAISLQGANTEAFF
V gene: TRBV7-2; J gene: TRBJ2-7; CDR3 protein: CASSLEWGRTGYEQYF
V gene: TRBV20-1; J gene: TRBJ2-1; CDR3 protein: CSARGVGHEQFF
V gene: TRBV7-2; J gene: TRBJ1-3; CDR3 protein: CASSLTPGRNTIYF
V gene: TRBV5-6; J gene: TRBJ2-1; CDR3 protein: CASSWALKNNEQFF
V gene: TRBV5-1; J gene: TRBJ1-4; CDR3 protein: CASSSLMGQRDEKLFF